The rows below give T cell receptor beta chains drawn from one sample of a study of blood T cells in healthy people across ages. In TCRdb, the 5' RACE reads were re-called with MiXCR into one record per CDR3 protein. The repertoire holds around 1,700,000 distinct CDR3 sequences, with over 25% as singletons. The specimen sequenced was blood. These receptors came from a woman aged 25 to 39 in good health. Both conserved end residues are part of each CDR3. Each record gives: J gene, clone size, D gene, V gene, CDR3 protein, CDR3 DNA. A D gene is named only where the DNA matches it firmly. Size tells how often a clone was seen (once, few, many) or the class of an expanded clone, and some rows leave it out.

TRBJ2-7 many TRBD1 TRBV7-2 CASSRWTGGDEQYF TGTGCCAGCAGCCGATGGACAGGCGGCGACGAGCAGTACTTC
TRBJ2-1 - - TRBV2 CASSEAMTSYGEQFF TGTGCCAGCAGTGAAGCGATGACTAGTTATGGCGAGCAGTTCTTC
TRBJ2-1 - TRBD2 TRBV12-3/TRBV12-4 CAGRMGGPLSSEQFF TGTGCCGGCAGAATGGGAGGGCCTTTGTCTAGTGAGCAGTTCTTC
TRBJ1-5 - - TRBV15 CATSRDRFVGGNQPQHF TGTGCCACCAGCAGAGATCGTTTTGTGGGGGGCAATCAGCCCCAGCATTTT
TRBJ1-2 few - TRBV28 CASSPQVLNPQGYTF TGTGCCAGCAGCCCCCAGGTTTTGAACCCACAAGGCTACACCTTC
TRBJ2-4 - - TRBV7-9 CASSNQGAKNIQYF TGTGCCAGCAGCAACCAGGGGGCCAAAAACATTCAGTACTTC
TRBJ2-1 - - TRBV6-1 CASRRRATNEQFF TGTGCCAGCAGGCGCCGGGCTACCAATGAGCAGTTCTTC
TRBJ2-5 many - TRBV20-1 CRAVEGSQETQYF TGCAGGGCCGTTGAGGGATCTCAAGAGACCCAGTACTTC
TRBJ1-2 few - TRBV2 CASNLLGGYTF TGTGCCAGCAATCTGCTGGGAGGCTACACCTTC
TRBJ2-1 many - TRBV4-3 CASSQAGLKANEQFF TGCGCCAGCAGCCAGGCGGGGTTAAAGGCCAATGAGCAGTTCTTC
TRBJ2-7 many TRBD2 TRBV7-9 CASSLGLAEDEQYF TGTGCCAGCAGCTTAGGACTAGCTGAGGACGAGCAGTACTTC
TRBJ2-7 many TRBD2 TRBV28 CASNSGGADEQYF TGTGCCAGCAATAGCGGGGGGGCCGACGAGCAGTACTTC
TRBJ2-1 - TRBD2 TRBV12-3/TRBV12-4 CVSSGTSGGYNEQFF TGTGTCAGCAGTGGGACTAGCGGGGGGTACAATGAGCAGTTCTTC
TRBJ1-1 once TRBD1 TRBV5-1 CASSYRTGGNTEAFF TGCGCCAGCAGCTACCGGACAGGAGGGAACACTGAAGCTTTCTTT
TRBJ2-7 - TRBD1 TRBV7-9 CASSLSSGQESYEQYF TGTGCCAGCAGCTTATCCTCGGGACAGGAGTCCTACGAGCAGTACTTC
TRBJ2-7 many - TRBV28 CASRGANSYEQYF TGTGCCAGCAGGGGGGCCAACAGTTACGAGCAGTACTTC
TRBJ2-1 - TRBD1 TRBV12-3/TRBV12-4 CACSRTGGSYNEQFF TGTGCCTGCAGTAGAACAGGGGGCTCCTACAATGAGCAGTTCTTC
TRBJ2-7 many TRBD1 TRBV5-6 CASSWTGENAYEQYF TGTGCCAGCAGCTGGACAGGGGAGAATGCCTACGAGCAGTACTTC
TRBJ1-6 - - TRBV20-1 CSASTGKLWSPLHF TGCAGTGCGAGCACCGGGAAGCTTTGGTCACCCCTCCACTTT
TRBJ2-1 few TRBD2 TRBV7-8 CASRERDDPVNEQFF TGTGCCAGCAGGGAGCGGGACGATCCCGTGAATGAGCAGTTCTTC
TRBJ2-3 - - TRBV7-9 CASGRLNTQYF TGTGCCAGCGGGAGACTAAATACGCAGTATTTT
TRBJ2-3 few - TRBV29-1 CSVENPDTQYF TGCAGCGTTGAAAACCCAGATACGCAGTATTTT
TRBJ2-1 - - TRBV27 CASNLQGFSSYNEQFF TGTGCCAGCAACCTCCAGGGATTTAGCTCCTACAATGAGCAGTTCTTC
TRBJ2-1 many - TRBV20-1 CSARDRRLVTSEQFF TGCAGTGCTAGAGATCGGCGGCTGGTGACTTCTGAGCAGTTCTTC
TRBJ2-7 many - TRBV10-2 CASSVNYEQYF TGCGCCTCCAGCGTCAACTACGAGCAGTACTTC
TRBJ2-1 - - TRBV12-3/TRBV12-4 CASTQVRGGPNERFF TGTGCCAGCACCCAGGTTAGGGGGGGGCCAAATGAGCGGTTCTTC
TRBJ2-7 many - TRBV3-1 CASSRDDLYEQYF TGTGCCAGCAGCCGGGACGACCTTTACGAGCAGTACTTC
TRBJ2-7 few TRBD1 TRBV27 CASSSQQGAVYEQYF TGTGCCAGCAGTTCTCAACAGGGGGCAGTTTACGAGCAGTACTTC
TRBJ1-1 - - TRBV29-1 CSVDWRSKNTEVFF TGCAGCGTTGATTGGCGGTCAAAGAACACTGAAGTTTTCTTT
TRBJ2-5 many TRBD2 TRBV3-1 CASSSASGHQETQYF TGTGCCAGCAGCAGCGCTAGCGGGCATCAAGAGACCCAGTACTTC
TRBJ2-7 - TRBD2 TRBV12-3/TRBV12-4 CASSPRLAGVNEQYF TGTGCCAGCAGTCCCCGACTAGCGGGAGTCAACGAGCAGTACTTC
TRBJ2-7 - TRBD2 TRBV10-3 CAISEDLTGTSGRGEQYF TGTGCCATCAGTGAGGACCTAACCGGGACTAGCGGGAGGGGCGAGCAGTACTTC
TRBJ2-1 - - TRBV29-1 CSVGGHSSYNEQFF TGCAGCGTTGGAGGACATAGCTCCTACAATGAGCAGTTCTTC
TRBJ1-4 - TRBD1 TRBV20-1 CSARQPGQINEKLFF TGCAGTGCTAGACAACCGGGACAGATTAATGAAAAACTGTTTTTT
TRBJ2-7 - - TRBV29-1 CGVEDRSGQSYEQYF TGCGGCGTTGAAGATCGAAGTGGGCAATCCTACGAGCAGTACTTC